Below, 23 T cell receptor beta chains from the same sample are listed, as sequenced in a study of CD8 T cells in Susac syndrome. Random hexamers were used to reverse transcribe roughly 0.45 to 1 ug of RNA. From the immunoSEQ multiplex PCR reads, TCRdb called clonotypes with MiXCR, one entry per CDR3 protein. The data contain some 260,000 distinct CDR3 sequences, around 84% of them singletons. The material sequenced was CD8+ T cells from PBMCs. These receptors were collected from a human donor with multiple sclerosis.

This chain links TRBV27 with TRBJ2-1; TRBD2 agrees at 7 bases. The CDR3 has 16 residues. V lost 1 base, J lost 4 bases, and 7 bases stayed unmatched. CDR1 and CDR2 from the germline V gene are MNHEY and SMNVEV (reference sequence). The CDR3, as DNA: TGTGCCAGCAGTTTATTACTGGCTAGCGGATACAATGAGCAGTTCTTC. This codes for CASSLLLASGYNEQFF.

This chain connects TRBV5-5 to TRBJ1-2; TRBD1 might be the D (6 bases). The CDR3 has 17 amino acids. The V end was cut by 0 bases, the J end by 5 bases, with 20 bases between. Looked up from germline, CDR1 is SGHKS and CDR2 is YYEKEE (reference sequence). CDR3 amino acids: CASSLDRDRINPYGYTF. CDR3 bases: TGTGCCAGCAGCTTGGACAGGGACCGTATAAACCCGTATGGCTACACCTTC.

This chain connects TRBV28 to TRBJ2-1; no firm D call. This CDR3 spans 17 amino acids. The germline V gene encodes CDR1 MDHEN and CDR2 SYDVKM. Deletions cut 2 bases from V and 5 bases from J, with 19 bases between. CDR3 in DNA: TGTGCCAGCAGTTTACCCCCTTTTGGCTTAGCCCACAATGAGCAGTTCTTC. It specifies CASSLPPFGLAHNEQFF.

The CDR3 sequence is CASSLRRYSNQPQHF. Here the CDR3 DNA reads TGTGCCAGCAGTTTACGCAGGTATAGCAATCAGCCCCAGCATTTT. The rearrangement joins TRBV28 to TRBJ1-5, with D hard to call. The length of the CDR3 is 15 residues. CDR1 and CDR2 (germline): MDHEN, SYDVKM. Trimming took 2 bases from V and 0 from J, leaving 8 bases between them.

The chain combines TRBV5-5 with TRBJ2-7, with 9 bases identical to TRBD1. The CDR3 contains 16 residues. Per the germline V gene, CDR1 is SGHKS and CDR2 is YYEKEE (reference sequence). V trimming: 3 bases; J trimming: 3 bases; junction bases outside the gene matches: 10. CDR3 bases: TGTGCCAGCAGCTGGGGCTACCGGGACAGGGACTACGAGCAGTACTTC. This encodes CASSWGYRDRDYEQYF.

The V and J genes are TRBV7-8 and TRBJ2-1; 11 nucleotides agree with TRBD2. From germline, CDR1 is SGHVS and CDR2 FQNEAQ. This CDR3 is built from 17 residues. Trimming removed 2 bases from V and 3 bases from J; junction bases left unmatched: 6. CDR3 DNA: TGTGCCAGCAGCTTATCCGCCGGGACTAGCGGCTACAATGAGCAGTTCTTC. Its translation: CASSLSAGTSGYNEQFF.

The V gene is TRBV19, the J gene TRBJ1-1; D is perhaps TRBD1 (5 bases). The V gene lost 1 base and the J gene lost 1 base, with 7 bases spanning the gap. The CDR3 runs to 14 residues. CDR1 and CDR2 (germline): LNHDA, SQIVND (reference sequence). This CDR3 is CASSIGGQNTEAFF. The CDR3 nucleotides are TGTGCCAGTAGTATAGGAGGACAGAACACTGAAGCTTTCTTT. Together with reference TRBV19 and TRBJ1-1, the CDR3 gives the full variable domain: DGGITQSPKYLFRKEGQNVTLSCEQNLNHDAMYWYRQDPGQGLRLIYYSQIVNDFQKGDIAEGYSVSREKKESFPLTVTSAQKNPTAFYLCASSIGGQNTEAFFGQGTRLTVV.

The J gene is TRBJ2-1, the V gene TRBV9; TRBD2 is a possible D gene (5 bases). Trimming took 2 bases from V and 6 from J, leaving 24 bases between them. This CDR3 has 18 residues. Germline CDR1 is SGDLS and CDR2 is YYNGEE. CDR3 residues: CASSVFPPSTPRGNEQFF. In DNA, the CDR3 is TGTGCCAGCAGCGTTTTCCCACCCTCTACTCCCCGGGGCAATGAGCAGTTCTTC.

V usage is TRBV27 and J usage is TRBJ2-1, with D possibly being TRBD2 (7 bases). In germline, CDR1 is MNHEY, CDR2 SMNVEV (reference sequence). There are 17 residues in the CDR3. Trimming pared 0 bases from V and 2 bases from J, leaving 14 bases between. The CDR3 nucleotides are TGTGCCAGCAGTTTATCAAGCGGGGACAACCCCTACAATGAGCAGTTCTTC. It translates to CASSLSSGDNPYNEQFF.

This clonotype has only a few counts. The chain combines TRBV27 with TRBJ2-7; TRBD2 aligns across 9 bases. Germline V gives CDR1 MNHEY, CDR2 SMNVEV (reference sequence). V gave up 6 bases and J gave up 3 bases; unmatched junction bases: 9. The CDR3 has 15 amino acids. Written as DNA, the CDR3 is TGTGCCAGCAGCTCCCGGGGTAGCGGGAGCTACGAGCAGTACTTC. This sequence encodes CASSSRGSGSYEQYF.

The chain combines TRBV27 with TRBJ1-1, with 7 nucleotides matching TRBD1. The CDR3 has 15 amino acids. V was clipped by 6 bases and J by 4 bases; unmatched bases: 11. The germline V gene encodes CDR1 MNHEY and CDR2 SMNVEV (reference sequence). The CDR3 region has the DNA TGTGCCAGCAGGCGGGGACAGTCCTATGGCACTGAAGCTTTCTTT. Translation gives CASRRGQSYGTEAFF.

This clonotype has a handful of counts. The chain employs TRBV7-6 and TRBJ2-7, with D maybe TRBD2 (6 bases). CDR1 and CDR2 (germline): SGHVS, FNYEAQ. V lost 5 bases and J lost 1, with 9 bases in between. The CDR3 spans 13 residues. The CDR3 sequence: CASSAGTSYEQYF. DNA of the CDR3: TGTGCCAGCAGCGCCGGGACTTCCTACGAGCAGTACTTC.

V usage is TRBV9 and J usage is TRBJ1-1; D possibly corresponds to TRBD1 (6 bases). The CDR3 is made up of 12 amino acids. CDR1 and CDR2 from the germline V gene are SGDLS and YYNGEE. With 0 bases removed from V and 8 bases from J, the gap between germline ends came to 8 bases. CDR3 coding DNA: TGTGCCAGCAGCGTAGGGGGGGCGGAAGCTTTCTTT. Amino acids: CASSVGGAEAFF.

The chain has TRBV20-1 and TRBJ2-5; D tentatively reads TRBD1 or TRBD2 (5 bases each). This CDR3 spans 14 amino acids. V was clipped by 1 base and J by 2 bases, with 11 bases between them. CDR1 and CDR2 from the germline V gene are DFQATT and SNEGSKA (reference sequence). Here the CDR3 reads CSARGPGGQETQYF. DNA of the CDR3: TGCAGTGCTAGAGGCCCTGGGGGACAAGAGACCCAGTACTTC.

V gene TRBV28 combines with J gene TRBJ1-5, with D possibly TRBD1 on 6 matching bases. The CDR3 totals 11 residues. CDR1 and CDR2 from the germline V gene are MDHEN and SYDVKM. The CDR3 sequence: CAGGHNQPQHF. The CDR3, as DNA: TGTGCTGGGGGGCACAATCAGCCCCAGCATTTT.

This sequence joins TRBV19 and TRBJ2-1, with 9 bases identical to TRBD2. V dropped 7 bases and J dropped 2; count of bases not matched to a gene: 12. CDR3 length: 17 residues. Germline CDR1 LNHDA, CDR2 SQIVND (reference sequence). The CDR3 DNA sequence: TGTGCCAGTACCCCAGGTGGGCGGGAGGGTCCCTACAATGAGCAGTTCTTC. As protein: CASTPGGREGPYNEQFF.

About this clonotype: The CDR3 does not close with the conserved phenylalanine or tryptophan, likely indicating a read error. Because the CDR3's place on the DNA is in doubt, the DNA is left out and the CDR3 is given as listed by TCRdb. The rearrangement links TRBV27 to TRBJ1-1; the D call of TRBD1 is as the table states it, not checked on the DNA. 13 amino acids form the CDR3, both terminal residues included. The germline V gene encodes CDR1 MNHEY and CDR2 SMNVEV (reference sequence). The CDR3 reads CASSHRGPTEALI.

This clonotype has just a few counts. The rearrangement uses TRBV13 and TRBJ2-7; the D gene is possibly TRBD1 (6 bases). Germline assignment: CDR1 PRHDT and CDR2 FYEKMQ (reference sequence). The CDR3 is made up of 11 amino acids. V lost 4 bases, J lost 5 bases, and 6 bases lay in between. The CDR3 DNA is TGTGCCAGCAGCTCAGGGGACGAGCAGTACTTC. It codes for CASSSGDEQYF.

This clonotype was seen a single time. CDR3 in amino acids: CASSVGNSGRDTQYF. CDR3 bases: TGTGCCAGCAGCGTAGGTAATAGCGGGAGGGATACGCAGTATTTT. V is TRBV9 and J is TRBJ2-3; 10 nucleotides line up with TRBD2. The CDR3 sequence is 15 residues long. Germline V gene lookup returns CDR1 SGDLS and CDR2 YYNGEE. V lost 0 bases and J lost 6; bases outside the gene matches: 4.

The chain employs TRBV28 and TRBJ2-2, with D unclear. The CDR3 is made up of 11 amino acids. Germline CDR1 and CDR2: MDHEN and SYDVKM. V was shortened by 5 bases and J by 7 bases, with 5 bases between the two germline ends. In DNA form, the CDR3 reads TGTGCCAGCAGTACGGGCGGGGAGCTGTTTTTT. This gives the protein CASSTGGELFF.

The DNA for the CDR3 is TGTGCCAGCACCCCGGGACTAGCGGGAGGGAACATTCAGTACTTC. Residues: CASTPGLAGGNIQYF. The chain recombines TRBV27 with TRBJ2-4, with 16 positions matching TRBD2. The junction had 4 bases not matched to a gene; V was cut back by 7 bases and J by 7 bases. This CDR3 has 15 amino acids. The germline gives CDR1 MNHEY, CDR2 SMNVEV (reference sequence).

The chain employs TRBV29-1 and TRBJ2-1, with 7 bases aligning to TRBD1. This CDR3 spans 13 amino acids. The germline CDR1 and CDR2 sequences are SQVTM and ANQGSEA. Germline trimming cut 2 bases from V and 6 bases from J; bases unmatched to any gene: 4. In nucleotides, the CDR3 is TGCAGCGTTGAACGGGACAGCCCCAATGAGCAGTTCTTC. Its protein product is CSVERDSPNEQFF.

This sequence joins TRBV29-1 and TRBJ2-1; D may match TRBD1 or TRBD2 (6 bases each). CDR1 and CDR2 from the germline V gene are SQVTM and ANQGSEA. The ends were cut back, 0 bases at V and 7 bases at J, with 10 bases in the middle. The CDR3 spans 13 residues. CDR3 sequence: CSVEDRGPNEQFF. The CDR3 DNA is TGCAGCGTTGAAGATCGGGGGCCAAATGAGCAGTTCTTC.